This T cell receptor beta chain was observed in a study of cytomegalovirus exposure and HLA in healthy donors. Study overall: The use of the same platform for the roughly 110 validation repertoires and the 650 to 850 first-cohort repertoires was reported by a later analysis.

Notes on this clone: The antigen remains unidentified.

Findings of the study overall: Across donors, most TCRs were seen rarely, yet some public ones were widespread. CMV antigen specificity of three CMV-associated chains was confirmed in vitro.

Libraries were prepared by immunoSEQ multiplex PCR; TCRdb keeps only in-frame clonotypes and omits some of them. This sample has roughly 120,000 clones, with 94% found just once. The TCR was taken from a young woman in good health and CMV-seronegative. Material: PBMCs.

The CDR3 DNA is TGTGCCAGCAGCACTACTAGCGGGGGGCGAGAGACCCAGTACTTC. Residues: CASSTTSGGRETQYF. J is TRBJ2-5 and V is TRBV5-4, with TRBD2 matching over 12 bases. Germline CDR1 and CDR2: SGHNT and YYREEE (reference sequence). The V segment lost 4 bases and the J segment 4 bases; nucleotides outside the gene matches: 5. The CDR3 contains 15 residues.